This record covers a single T cell receptor beta chain. Its specificity is unknown. These data come from a study of cytomegalovirus exposure and HLA in healthy donors. The CDR3 is made up of 16 amino acids. CDR1 SGHAT and CDR2 FQNNGV come from the germline V gene. Trimming pared 0 bases from V and 8 bases from J, leaving 16 bases between. 13 Jbeta primers and 60 Vbeta primers were used for the PCR. The method was immunoSEQ multiplex PCR; TCRdb's version includes in-frame clones alone and lacks a portion of them. The sample has about 190,000 clones; over 75% are singletons. Whole-study results and caveats: Presence/absence analyses rested on an assumption that sequencing depth was roughly uniform across donors. Later, TCR association rates were found to vary by HLA locus, highest for DRB1 and lowest for HLA-C. Most sequenced TCRs were rare (though some public TCRs occurred in many donors).

The receptor's source is a man in his fifties in good health and CMV-seronegative. Sequenced: PBMCs. The chain recombines TRBV11-2 with TRBJ1-4, with D possibly matching TRBD1 (5 bases). The CDR3 DNA reads as TGTGCCAGCAGCTTAGATACCACGGGGGGTGGCGAAAAACTGTTTTTT. Translating it yields CASSLDTTGGGEKLFF.